This TCR beta chain emerged from a study of blood T cell repertoires in COVID-19. The count of this clone is one. Assay: immunoSEQ multiplex PCR; the TCRdb copy retains only in-frame clones and omits some. The sample contains roughly 370,000 clones, approximately 87% of which appear only once. This TCR was sampled from a woman aged 45-65 years who had recovered from COVID-19. The sample consisted of PBMCs or T cells enriched from blood (not recorded which).

The CDR3 spells CASSFGSAETQYF. CDR3 bases: TGTGCCAGCAGCTTCGGGTCAGCGGAGACCCAGTACTTC. The genes are TRBV7-9 and TRBJ2-5, with D uncertain. V was shortened by 3 bases and J by 5 bases, with 10 bases between the two germline ends. The CDR3 sequence is 13 residues long. The V gene's germline CDR1 is SEHNR and CDR2 FQNEAQ (reference sequence).